The entry below describes one TCR beta chain. What antigen it recognizes has not been identified. Qualities for individual bases were not recorded, and no much larger clone is one base off. Donors formed part of the validation cohort, which comprised over a hundred subjects and was distinct from the first cohort of roughly 600 subjects. The data were taken from a study of cytomegalovirus exposure and HLA in healthy donors (dated by TCRdb to between 2016 and 2019). Context from the whole study: The roughly 700 repertoires of the first cohort and the roughly 120 validation repertoires were produced on the same platform, according to a later analysis. Besides the first cohort of some 670 subjects, a separate validation cohort made up of 90 to 150 different subjects was used. To predict cytomegalovirus infection status, the study brought together high-throughput TCR immunosequencing, statistical association of individual TCRs with disease status, and machine learning. The study was designed to test whether signatures of past pathogen exposure could be identified by cataloging public T cell receptors.

From a lookup of the germline V gene, CDR1 and CDR2 are SNHLY and FYNNEI. The CDR3 covers 11 residues, taking in both the cysteine and the phenylalanine. Here the CDR3 DNA is all that survives: 33 bases in frame from base 1. The receptor library was made with the immunoSEQ multiplex PCR assay. In the original analysis: To diagnose cytomegalovirus status from the catalog of TCR beta chain sequences, a statistical classification framework was built. In its TCRdb copy, this immuneACCESS table keeps in-frame sequences only and misses some clones. Where compared with another copy, unresolved V genes explain less than half of these, and the others have no known cause. The V and J calls and clone size were taken over from that table, and D and trimming were inferred from the DNA. This sample lists fewer than 300,000 clones; around 87% were detected once. The ten largest account for roughly 0.93% of the sample.

General findings and caveats noted by the study authors: A later analysis lacked HLA typing for the validation cohort, so it scored co-occurrence in that cohort across all 120 or so repertoires. Most TCR sequences were seen in very few donors, while some public TCRs were found in many individuals. According to the authors, the approach could potentially be generalized to other disease states and immunological phenotypes. In both the original and validation cohorts, the classifier was reported to diagnose cytomegalovirus status with high specificity and sensitivity. In vitro tests confirmed that a few of the cytomegalovirus-associated TCR beta chains recognize cytomegalovirus antigens. The study listed 164 TCR beta chains as associated with cytomegalovirus. In a later analysis, TCRs clustered in the first cohort were found to also tend to co-occur in the roughly 130 validation repertoires, with around 94% of cluster scores above 0.

The sequenced sample was PBMCs. The sequence was collected from a young woman in good health and CMV-seronegative. The rearrangement joined TRBV2 to TRBJ2-5; the D gene identity is not certain. The J call may be incorrect, as the DNA end agrees better with TRBJ2-7. The CDR3 is CASTWSYEQYF. The DNA sequence reads TGTGCCAGCACCTGGTCCTACGAGCAGTACTTC.